These 6 T cell receptor beta chains were all obtained from the same sample, sequenced in a study of CD4 and CD8 cells across lung adenocarcinoma regions. TCRdb called the PCR reads again in MiXCR, with one record for every CDR3 protein. The sample holds about 20,000 distinct CDR3 sequences, roughly half seen once. The sequenced sample consisted of CD8+ T cells from the center of a lung tumor. These receptors all come from a female donor with lung adenocarcinoma. The CD4 and CD8 labels of this study may be unreliable.

As regards this clonotype: The CDR3 ends on some other residue instead of the conserved phenylalanine or tryptophan, so this is likely a read error. The DNA is left out, because the CDR3 cannot be placed on it with certainty; the CDR3 is given as TCRdb lists it. The chain is built from TRBV25-1 and TRBJ2-3. Germline CDR1 and CDR2: MGHDK and SYGVNS. The CDR3 is 11 amino acids long, termini counted. The CDR3 sequence: CASIGLGTRYL.

The chain uses TRBV28 and TRBJ2-4; TRBD1 matches at 7 bases. Germline V gene lookup returns CDR1 MDHEN and CDR2 SYDVKM. The CDR3 consists of 15 residues. V shed 6 bases and J 2 bases; nucleotides not matched to a gene: 7. CDR3 nucleotide sequence: TGTGCCAGCAGCTTAACAGGGGATTCCAAAAACATTCAGTACTTC. This translates into CASSLTGDSKNIQYF.

This clonotype was recorded many times. V usage is TRBV27 and J usage is TRBJ2-3, with a tentative D call TRBD1 (5 bases). CDR3 length: 11 residues. Germline values: CDR1 MNHEY, CDR2 SMNVEV (reference sequence). CDR3 sequence (DNA): TGTGGGGGCGGTGCTCCAGATACGCAGTATTTT. It translates to CGGGAPDTQYF.

The rearrangement uses TRBV6-1 and TRBJ2-3; 13 bases fit TRBD2. Germline V gene sequence: CDR1 MNHNS, CDR2 SASEGT. Losses at the gene ends were 7 bases for V and 6 bases for J; bases not matched to a gene: 1. The length of the CDR3 is 13 residues. For the CDR3, the DNA is TGTGCCAGCAAGACTAGCGGGAGGGATACGCAGTATTTT. Its protein product is CASKTSGRDTQYF.

This clonotype has more than one count but fewer than ten. V and J are TRBV12-3 or TRBV12-4 and TRBJ2-1; the D is unclear. The CDR3 contains 14 residues. The V and J ends lost 3 bases and 8 bases respectively, with 14 bases between them. The CDR3 DNA sequence: TGTGCCAGCAGTTTCAGTGGCCCCTGGGATGAGCAGTTCTTC. The encoded protein is CASSFSGPWDEQFF.

This chain connects TRBV7-9 to TRBJ1-6; no definite D call. CDR1 and CDR2 from the germline V gene are SEHNR and FQNEAQ (reference sequence). This CDR3 is 13 amino acids long. The ends were cut back, 8 bases at V and 9 bases at J, with 14 bases in the middle. The CDR3 DNA follows: TGTGCCAGCCGACCAAGTATGGGTTCACCCCTCCACTTT. It codes for CASRPSMGSPLHF.